Listed below are T cell receptor beta chains from one sample, sequenced in a study of shared clonotypes between healthy human individuals. Method: immunoSEQ multiplex PCR; TCRdb's copy keeps in-frame clones and lacks some. The repertoire holds about a million clones, with approximately 80% as singletons. Sequenced input: memory CD4+ T cells sorted from blood. These receptors all stem from a man younger than 30 in good health. Each CDR3 is given with its conserved first and last residue.

V gene: TRBV6-5
CDR3 protein: CASSYGGNEQFF

V gene: TRBV9
CDR3 protein: CASQRERWGELFF

V gene: TRBV5-1
CDR3 protein: CASRRGEENEQYF

V gene: TRBV11-3
CDR3 protein: CASSLGSRETQYF

V gene: TRBV18
CDR3 protein: CASSPSGPYSNQPQHF

V gene: TRBV5-1
CDR3 protein: CASSLDSGYLGGYTF

V gene: TRBV6-6
CDR3 protein: CASSLTDTQYF

V gene: TRBV19
CDR3 protein: CASRDSRGTEAFF

V gene: TRBV19
CDR3 protein: CASSRPWRSNQPQHF

V gene: TRBV30
CDR3 protein: CAWSVASYGYTF

V gene: TRBV19
CDR3 protein: CASSKGREVYEQYF

V gene: TRBV30
CDR3 protein: CAWSLGEAGYTF

V gene: TRBV7-9
CDR3 protein: CASSSGLALRETQYF

V gene: TRBV28
CDR3 protein: CASSLSGVVQETQYF

V gene: TRBV18
CDR3 protein: CASSLPLGQGAEAFF

V gene: TRBV27
CDR3 protein: CASRRDRSYEQYF